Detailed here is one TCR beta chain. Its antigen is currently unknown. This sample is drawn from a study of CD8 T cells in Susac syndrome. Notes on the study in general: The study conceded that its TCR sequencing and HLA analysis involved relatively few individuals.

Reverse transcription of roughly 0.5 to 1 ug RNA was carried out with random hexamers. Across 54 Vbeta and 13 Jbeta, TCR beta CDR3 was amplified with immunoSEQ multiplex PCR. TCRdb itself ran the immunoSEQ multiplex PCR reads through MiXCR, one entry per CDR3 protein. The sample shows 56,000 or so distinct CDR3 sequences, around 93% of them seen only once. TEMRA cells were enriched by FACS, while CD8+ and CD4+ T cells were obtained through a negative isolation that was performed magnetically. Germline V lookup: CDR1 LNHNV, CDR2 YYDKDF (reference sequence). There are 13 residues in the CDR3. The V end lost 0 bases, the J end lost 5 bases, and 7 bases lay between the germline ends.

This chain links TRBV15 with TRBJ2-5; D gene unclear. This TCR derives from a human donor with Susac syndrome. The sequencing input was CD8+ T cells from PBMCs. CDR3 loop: CATSRERVETQYF. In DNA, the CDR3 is TGTGCCACCAGCAGAGAAAGGGTTGAGACCCAGTACTTC.